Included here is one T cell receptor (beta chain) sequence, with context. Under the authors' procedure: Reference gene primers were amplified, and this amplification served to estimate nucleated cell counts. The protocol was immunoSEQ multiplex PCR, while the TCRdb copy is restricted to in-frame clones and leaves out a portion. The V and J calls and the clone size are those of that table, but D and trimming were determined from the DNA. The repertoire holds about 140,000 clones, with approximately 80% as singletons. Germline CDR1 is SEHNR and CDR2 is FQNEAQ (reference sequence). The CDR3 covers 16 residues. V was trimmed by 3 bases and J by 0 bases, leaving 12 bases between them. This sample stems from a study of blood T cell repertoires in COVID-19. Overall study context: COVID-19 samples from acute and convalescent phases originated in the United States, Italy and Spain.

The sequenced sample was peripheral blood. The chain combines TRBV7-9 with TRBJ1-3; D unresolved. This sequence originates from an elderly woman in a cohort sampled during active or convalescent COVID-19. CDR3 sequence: CASSFYMEVSGNTIYF. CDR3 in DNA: TGTGCCAGCAGCTTTTATATGGAGGTCTCTGGAAACACCATATATTTT.